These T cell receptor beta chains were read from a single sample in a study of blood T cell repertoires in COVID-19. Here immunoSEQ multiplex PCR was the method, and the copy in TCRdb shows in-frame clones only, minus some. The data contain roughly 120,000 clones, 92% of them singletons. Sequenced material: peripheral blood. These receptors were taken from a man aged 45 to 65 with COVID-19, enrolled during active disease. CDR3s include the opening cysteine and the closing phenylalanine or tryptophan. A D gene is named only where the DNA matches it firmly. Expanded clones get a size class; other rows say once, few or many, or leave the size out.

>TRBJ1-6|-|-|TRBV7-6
TGTGCCAGCAGTGGGGAGGGGTCCTATAATTCACCCCTCCACTTT
CASSGEGSYNSPLHF
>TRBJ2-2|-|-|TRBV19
TGTGCCAGTAGGGACTTACAGGGCCCCGGGGAGCTGTTTTTT
CASRDLQGPGELFF
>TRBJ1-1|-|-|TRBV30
TGTGCCTGGAGTGTTTCGGTGAACACTGAAGCTTTCTTT
CAWSVSVNTEAFF
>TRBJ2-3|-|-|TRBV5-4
TGTGCCAGCAGCTTGAAGCAGGGTGGTGCAGATACGCAGTATTTT
CASSLKQGGADTQYF
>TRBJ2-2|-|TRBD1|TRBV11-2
TGTGCCAGCAGCCGTACCGGGACAGACACCGGGGAGCTGTTTTTT
CASSRTGTDTGELFF
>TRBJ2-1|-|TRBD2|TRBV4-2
TGTGCCAGCAGCCAAGAGGGGTGGGTAGCGGGAGGGGGCAATGAGCAGTTCTTC
CASSQEGWVAGGGNEQFF
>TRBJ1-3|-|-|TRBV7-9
TGTGCCAGCAGTATCGATGGGAGCTCTGGAAACACCATATATTTT
CASSIDGSSGNTIYF
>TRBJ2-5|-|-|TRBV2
TGTGCCAGCGGGCAACAGGAGACCCAGTACTTC
CASGQQETQYF
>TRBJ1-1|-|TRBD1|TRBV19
TGTGCCAGTAGTATAAGACAGGGGAACACTGAAGCTTTCTTT
CASSIRQGNTEAFF
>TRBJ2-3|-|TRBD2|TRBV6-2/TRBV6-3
TGTGCCAGCAGTTACTCGATTAGCGGGAGTACGACAGATACGCAGTATTTT
CASSYSISGSTTDTQYF
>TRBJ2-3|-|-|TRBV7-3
TGTGCCAGCAGCTCCGCGAACACAGATACGCAGTATTTT
CASSSANTDTQYF
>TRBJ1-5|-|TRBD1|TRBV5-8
TGTGCCAGCAGCTTGGGACAGGGGGTCGGTCAGCCCCAGCATTTT
CASSLGQGVGQPQHF
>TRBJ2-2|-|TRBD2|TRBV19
TGTGCCAGTAGGAGGGGAGGGTCGGTAGCCGGGGAGCTGTTTTTT
CASRRGGSVAGELFF
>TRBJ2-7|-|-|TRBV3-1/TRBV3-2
TGTGCCAGCAGCCATAGGACAGTCAAACACGAGCAGTACTTC
CASSHRTVKHEQYF
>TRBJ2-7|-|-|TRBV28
TGTGCCAGCAGTTTAAGCAGGGGCGAGCAGTACTTC
CASSLSRGEQYF
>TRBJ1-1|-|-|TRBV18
TGTGCCAGCTCATCGGACCACGGGGCTGAAGCTTTCTTT
CASSSDHGAEAFF
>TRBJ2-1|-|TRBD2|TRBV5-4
TGTGCCAGCAGCGGACCGGGACTAGCGTACAATGAGCAGTTCTTC
CASSGPGLAYNEQFF
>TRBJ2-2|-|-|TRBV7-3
TGTGCCAGCAGCTTAACCACCCCGGAGGGTTCTGGGGAGCTGTTTTTT
CASSLTTPEGSGELFF
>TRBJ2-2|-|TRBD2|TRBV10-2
TGCGCCAGCAAGGTAGCGGGTGAGGGGGAGCTGTTTTTT
CASKVAGEGELFF
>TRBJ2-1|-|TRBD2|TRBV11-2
TGTGCCAGCAGCTTCCTAGCGGCTGAGCAGTTCTTC
CASSFLAAEQFF
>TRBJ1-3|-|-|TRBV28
TGTGCCACCATGGGACACCCTGGAAACACCATATATTTT
CATMGHPGNTIYF
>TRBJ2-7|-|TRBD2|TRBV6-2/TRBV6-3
TGTGCCAGCAGTTCGACTAGCGGGAGGGCCCTCGACGAGCAGTACTTC
CASSSTSGRALDEQYF
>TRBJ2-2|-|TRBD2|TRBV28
TGTGCCGCGAGGGGACTAGTATACACCGGGGAGCTGTTTTTT
CAARGLVYTGELFF
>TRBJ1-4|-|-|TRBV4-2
TGTGCCAGCAGCCAGATGGGGAGTGCAAAACTGTTTTTT
CASSQMGSAKLFF
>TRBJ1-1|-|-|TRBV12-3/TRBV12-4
TGTGCCAGCAGTTTATCCTTTGAAGCTTTCTTT
CASSLSFEAFF
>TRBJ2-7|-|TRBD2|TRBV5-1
TGCGCCAGCAGATGGGGGACTAGCGGGACCGAGCAGTACTTC
CASRWGTSGTEQYF
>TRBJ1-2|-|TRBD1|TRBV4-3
TGCGCCAGCAGCCACACTGGAACCGGGACAGGTGTCACTGGCTACACCTTC
CASSHTGTGTGVTGYTF
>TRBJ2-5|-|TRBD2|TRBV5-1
TGCGCCAGCAGCGGAACTAGCGGGGTCCAAGAGACCCAGTACTTC
CASSGTSGVQETQYF
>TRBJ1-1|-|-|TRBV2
TGTGCCAGCAGTGACGGGTTCGAAGCTTTCTTT
CASSDGFEAFF
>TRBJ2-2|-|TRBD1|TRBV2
TGTGCCAGCAGGGGACAGGCGGTCACCGGGGAGCTGTTTTTT
CASRGQAVTGELFF
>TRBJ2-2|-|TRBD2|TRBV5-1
TGCGCCAGCAGCTTGGCCGGTGAGGAAACGGGACTAGCGGGGACCGGGGAGCTGTTTTTT
CASSLAGEETGLAGTGELFF
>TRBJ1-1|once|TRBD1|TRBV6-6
TGTGCCAGCATTCCACAGGGGGGAAGCACTGAAGCTTTCTTT
CASIPQGGSTEAFF
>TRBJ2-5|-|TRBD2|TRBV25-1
TGTGCCAGCAGGGGGCTAGCGGGAATCCAAGAGACCCAGTACTTC
CASRGLAGIQETQYF
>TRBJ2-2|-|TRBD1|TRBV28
TGTGCCATCGGGACAGGGGGCACCGGGGAGCTGTTTTTT
CAIGTGGTGELFF
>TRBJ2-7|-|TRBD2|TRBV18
TGTGCCAGCTCGTACAGACTAGCGGACGCTTCCTACGAGCAGTACTTC
CASSYRLADASYEQYF